These T cell receptor beta chains were read from a single sample in a study of T cell clones after liver transplantation. Measured with immunoSEQ multiplex PCR; TCRdb has only the in-frame clones, and not every one. Counted here are 25,000 to 35,000 clones, 90% to 95% occurring once; the ten biggest clones make up more than 25%. Material: CD8+ T cells from blood, obtained 12 months after liver transplant. Receptor source: a human patient who received a liver transplant. Some T cells may trace back to the graft donor. CDR3s include the opening cysteine and the closing phenylalanine or tryptophan. D genes are given only for firm matches. For some rows the clone size is stated as once, few or many, or as a class when expanded; others skip it.

TRBJ2-1 | . | TRBV25-1 | . | TGTGCCAGCGATACCCGAGGCAGTCATGAGCAGTTCTTC | CASDTRGSHEQFF
TRBJ1-3 | . | TRBV9 | . | TGTGCCAGCAGCTTTAGCATATCTGGAAACACCATATATTTT | CASSFSISGNTIYF
TRBJ2-3 | . | TRBV5-4 | . | TGTGCCAGCAGCAAGGACAACACAGATACGCAGTATTTT | CASSKDNTDTQYF
TRBJ1-1 | . | TRBV5-6 | . | TGTGCCAGCAGCCCCCGACAGAAGAACACTGAAGCTTTCTTT | CASSPRQKNTEAFF
TRBJ2-3 | . | TRBV9 | . | TGTGCCAGCAGCGTCGGTGGCAGAAGCACAGATACGCAGTATTTT | CASSVGGRSTDTQYF
TRBJ2-7 | once | TRBV5-6 | TRBD1 | TGTGCCAGCAGCTCGGACAGGGTTTACGAGCAGTACTTC | CASSSDRVYEQYF
TRBJ1-1 | once | TRBV7-2 | . | TGTGCCAGCAGCTTAGTGGCAGGCGAAGCTTTCTTT | CASSLVAGEAFF
TRBJ1-1 | medium-sized | TRBV4-1 | . | TGCGCCAGCAGCCAGGGGGCGGATTTGGCTTTCTTT | CASSQGADLAFF
TRBJ2-5 | . | TRBV19 | . | TGTGCCAGTAGTTTAGGAGAGACCCAGTACTTC | CASSLGETQYF
TRBJ2-7 | . | TRBV2 | TRBD1 | TGTGCCAGCAGTGGAGTCAGGGACAGGGGCAGGCTCGAGCAGTACTTC | CASSGVRDRGRLEQYF
TRBJ2-3 | . | TRBV15 | TRBD1 | TGTGCCACCAGCAAGAGGACAGGGGGCATAGATACGCAGTATTTT | CATSKRTGGIDTQYF
TRBJ2-1 | . | TRBV14 | TRBD2 | TGTGCCAGCAGCCAGGGGGGGAATGAGCAGTTCTTC | CASSQGGNEQFF
TRBJ2-5 | . | TRBV9 | TRBD1 | TGTGCCAGCAGCGCCGGACAGGGGAGGGAGACCCAGTACTTC | CASSAGQGRETQYF
TRBJ2-5 | . | TRBV9 | . | TGTGCCAGCAGCGTAGGGGGGCTGGGGACCCAGTACTTC | CASSVGGLGTQYF
TRBJ2-7 | . | TRBV15 | . | TGTGCCACCAGCGCGGTGGGGGCACCCTACGAGCAGTACTTC | CATSAVGAPYEQYF
TRBJ2-3 | . | TRBV6-1 | TRBD1 | TGTGCCAGCAGTGAGTATTTTGGGACAGCATCTAGCACAGATACGCAGTATTTT | CASSEYFGTASSTDTQYF
TRBJ1-4 | . | TRBV7-9 | TRBD1 | TGTGCCAGCAGCTTGTCATACAGGGGCCATGAAAAACTGTTTTTT | CASSLSYRGHEKLFF
TRBJ2-6 | . | TRBV21-1 | . | TGTGCCAGCAGCAACAGGGAATCCGGGGCCAACGTCCTGACTTTC | CASSNRESGANVLTF
TRBJ2-1 | . | TRBV21-1 | . | TGTGCCAGCAGCAAACGCGCGACAGGGAGAAAATACAATGAGCAGTTCTTC | CASSKRATGRKYNEQFF
TRBJ2-3 | . | TRBV7-6 | TRBD1 | TGTGCCAGCAGTCCCGCGGACAGGGTAATAGATACGCAGTATTTT | CASSPADRVIDTQYF
TRBJ2-7 | . | TRBV7-9 | . | TGTGCCAGCAGCTTAGCCGGCAGCTACTACGAGCAGTACTTC | CASSLAGSYYEQYF
TRBJ2-1 | . | TRBV4-2 | TRBD2 | TGTGCCAGCAGCCAAGGGGTGACTAGCGGGCATGAGCAGTTCTTC | CASSQGVTSGHEQFF
TRBJ2-3 | . | TRBV9 | . | TGTGCCAGCAGCGTAGGACTAGTCACAGATACGCAGTATTTT | CASSVGLVTDTQYF
TRBJ1-5 | once | TRBV28 | . | TGTGCCAGCAGTCGCCGGCCCCCAGGTAGCAATCAGCCCCAGCATTTT | CASSRRPPGSNQPQHF
TRBJ1-2 | . | TRBV2 | . | TGTGCCAGCCTCGTGGGGGCTAACTATGGCTACACCTTC | CASLVGANYGYTF
TRBJ1-1 | once | TRBV4-3 | . | TGCGCCAGCAGCAACCCCCCCCAGGGGCTCAAGGGAGCTTTCTTT | CASSNPPQGLKGAFF
TRBJ2-3 | once | TRBV27 | TRBD2 | TGTGCCAGCAGTCCCCGGGGGGAGGGCCGGGTTGATACGCAGTATTTT | CASSPRGEGRVDTQYF
TRBJ2-7 | . | TRBV27 | . | TGTGCCAGCAGCCCTCAGCCCGGGTCCGAGCAGTACTTC | CASSPQPGSEQYF